This entry concerns a single T cell receptor (beta chain). As yet, its antigen is unknown. Measured with immunoSEQ multiplex PCR; TCRdb has only the in-frame clones, and not every one. The sample shows about 120,000 clones, roughly 93% of them seen only once. The data originate from a study of siplizumab effects on memory and regulatory T cells. General observations from the study: Naive T cells seemed more diverse than memory cells; they also seemed major alloresponse contributors. Proliferating CD4+ or CD8+ clones, roughly 80-95% of them, lacked an assignable naive or memory phenotype.

Germline V gene sequence: CDR1 SEHNR, CDR2 FQNEAQ (reference sequence). Trimming took off 0 bases at V and 4 bases at J, with 9 bases between the two ends. The CDR3 spans 15 residues. The source is a human donor in good health. Sequencing input: non-Treg CD4+ T cells sorted from blood. The chain combines TRBV7-9 with TRBJ2-2; D is ambiguous. The CDR3 sequence: CASSLAGDGTGELFF. The CDR3 coding sequence is TGTGCCAGCAGCTTAGCTGGCGATGGCACCGGGGAGCTGTTTTTT. Full variable domain (rest looked up from reference TRBV7-9 and TRBJ2-2): DTGVSQNPRHKITKRGQNVTFRCDPISEHNRLYWYRQTLGQGPEFLTYFQNEAQLEKSRLLSDRFSAERPKGSFSTLEIQRTEQGDSAMYLCASSLAGDGTGELFFGEGSRLTVL.